A selection of T cell receptor beta chains follows, all from one sample in a study of blood T cell repertoires in COVID-19. Data came from immunoSEQ multiplex PCR; TCRdb stores just in-frame clones and leaves some out. The repertoire includes tens of thousands of clones, roughly 90% of them detected once, and approximately 16% sits in the top ten. Material: peripheral blood. The receptors were sampled from a human donor with active COVID-19. The donor label of this sample is uncertain. CDR3s include the opening cysteine and the closing phenylalanine or tryptophan. The order of the fields is D gene, clone size, CDR3 length, V gene, J gene, CDR3 DNA, CDR3 protein. A D gene is named only where the DNA matches it firmly. Only some rows state a clone size, as once, few, many or a class for expanded clones.

d_call: NA; clone_size: few; cdr3_length: 16; v_call: TRBV5-6; j_call: TRBJ1-5; cdr3_nt: TGTGCCAGCAGCCTAAGTAGAGGGCCCCGCAATCAGCCCCAGCATTTT; cdr3_aa: CASSLSRGPRNQPQHF
d_call: TRBD1; clone_size: NA; cdr3_length: 19; v_call: TRBV7-8; j_call: TRBJ2-6; cdr3_nt: TGTGCCAGCAGATTAACGGGACAGGGGCAAGTCTCTGGGGCCAACGTCCTGACTTTC; cdr3_aa: CASRLTGQGQVSGANVLTF
d_call: NA; clone_size: NA; cdr3_length: 13; v_call: TRBV19; j_call: TRBJ2-5; cdr3_nt: TGTGCCAGTAGTCCCGGGGAGAGCGAAACCCAGTACTTC; cdr3_aa: CASSPGESETQYF
d_call: NA; clone_size: NA; cdr3_length: 15; v_call: TRBV2; j_call: TRBJ1-4; cdr3_nt: TGTGCCAGCAGGTCCACAGGGTCGTCCAAACTAAAACTGTTTTTT; cdr3_aa: CASRSTGSSKLKLFF
d_call: NA; clone_size: once; cdr3_length: 15; v_call: TRBV19; j_call: TRBJ1-1; cdr3_nt: TGTGCCAGTAGTTCGGGAGGTCGCATGAACACTGAAGCTTTCTTT; cdr3_aa: CASSSGGRMNTEAFF
d_call: TRBD1; clone_size: NA; cdr3_length: 15; v_call: TRBV6-2/TRBV6-3; j_call: TRBJ1-1; cdr3_nt: TGTGCCAGCAGTTACCCCCGGGACAGGGGGGCTGAAGCTTTCTTT; cdr3_aa: CASSYPRDRGAEAFF
d_call: NA; clone_size: NA; cdr3_length: 16; v_call: TRBV28; j_call: TRBJ2-5; cdr3_nt: TGTGCCAGCAGCTTAACCGGTGGCCTAGAGGAAGAGACCCAGTACTTC; cdr3_aa: CASSLTGGLEEETQYF
d_call: NA; clone_size: NA; cdr3_length: 15; v_call: TRBV3-1/TRBV3-2; j_call: TRBJ1-6; cdr3_nt: TGTGCCAGCAGCCAAGGTTCAGGTAGGGGGTCACCCCTCCACTTT; cdr3_aa: CASSQGSGRGSPLHF
d_call: NA; clone_size: few; cdr3_length: 15; v_call: TRBV6-6; j_call: TRBJ1-3; cdr3_nt: TGTGCCAGCCAGGGGCAAGGAATCTCTGGAAACACCATATATTTT; cdr3_aa: CASQGQGISGNTIYF
d_call: TRBD1; clone_size: NA; cdr3_length: 14; v_call: TRBV28; j_call: TRBJ1-2; cdr3_nt: TGTGCCAGCAGGCGGACAGGTGCCCTCTATGGCTACACCTTC; cdr3_aa: CASRRTGALYGYTF
d_call: TRBD1; clone_size: once; cdr3_length: 16; v_call: TRBV7-7; j_call: TRBJ2-1; cdr3_nt: TGTGCTAGCAGCCCGAACAGGGGGCTGTCCTACAATGAGCAGTTCTTC; cdr3_aa: CASSPNRGLSYNEQFF
d_call: NA; clone_size: NA; cdr3_length: 13; v_call: TRBV12-3/TRBV12-4; j_call: TRBJ1-1; cdr3_nt: TGTGCCACCAGCCTGTGGGAGAGCACTGAAGCTTTCTTT; cdr3_aa: CATSLWESTEAFF
d_call: NA; clone_size: NA; cdr3_length: 14; v_call: TRBV7-3; j_call: TRBJ2-3; cdr3_nt: TGTGCCAGCAGCCTATACCGAAGCACAGATACGCAGTATTTT; cdr3_aa: CASSLYRSTDTQYF
d_call: NA; clone_size: NA; cdr3_length: 16; v_call: TRBV11-2; j_call: TRBJ1-2; cdr3_nt: TGTGCCAGCAGCTTAACAGGACGAGGACGGTTCTATGGCTACACCTTC; cdr3_aa: CASSLTGRGRFYGYTF
d_call: NA; clone_size: NA; cdr3_length: 15; v_call: TRBV3-1/TRBV3-2; j_call: TRBJ1-6; cdr3_nt: TGTGCCAGCGGACCCGGAGGGGTCGATAATTCACCCCTCCACTTT; cdr3_aa: CASGPGGVDNSPLHF
d_call: NA; clone_size: NA; cdr3_length: 16; v_call: TRBV7-8; j_call: TRBJ2-5; cdr3_nt: TGTGCCAGCCGAGTCGTGGGCGGGGGCGTTTGGGAGACCCAGTACTTC; cdr3_aa: CASRVVGGGVWETQYF
d_call: NA; clone_size: once; cdr3_length: 15; v_call: TRBV4-3; j_call: TRBJ1-6; cdr3_nt: TGCGCCAGCAGCCAAGAGGCCAGGGATAATTCACCCCTCCACTTT; cdr3_aa: CASSQEARDNSPLHF
d_call: NA; clone_size: few; cdr3_length: 16; v_call: TRBV18; j_call: TRBJ2-1; cdr3_nt: TGTGCCAGCTCACCTGTAGAGTTGAGCTCCTACAATGAGCAGTTCTTC; cdr3_aa: CASSPVELSSYNEQFF
d_call: TRBD1; clone_size: NA; cdr3_length: 15; v_call: TRBV5-1; j_call: TRBJ1-2; cdr3_nt: TGCGCCAGCAGCTTCTTGACAGGGGGGAACTATGGCTACACCTTC; cdr3_aa: CASSFLTGGNYGYTF
d_call: TRBD2; clone_size: NA; cdr3_length: 16; v_call: TRBV7-8; j_call: TRBJ2-1; cdr3_nt: TGTGCCAGCAGCTCCCCTAGCGGGGGGGCCTACAATGAGCAGTTCTTC; cdr3_aa: CASSSPSGGAYNEQFF
d_call: NA; clone_size: NA; cdr3_length: 13; v_call: TRBV23-1; j_call: TRBJ1-2; cdr3_nt: TGCGCCAGCACCACGACAGACGATTATGGCTACACCTTC; cdr3_aa: CASTTTDDYGYTF
d_call: NA; clone_size: NA; cdr3_length: 13; v_call: TRBV3-1/TRBV3-2; j_call: TRBJ1-1; cdr3_nt: TGTGCCAGCAGCCAAGATCAAGGCGGGAGAGCTTTCTTT; cdr3_aa: CASSQDQGGRAFF
d_call: NA; clone_size: few; cdr3_length: 16; v_call: TRBV11-2; j_call: TRBJ1-4; cdr3_nt: TGTGCCAGCAGCTTATCTTCAGGGAACGGCGGTGAAAAACTGTTTTTT; cdr3_aa: CASSLSSGNGGEKLFF
d_call: NA; clone_size: NA; cdr3_length: 13; v_call: TRBV4-1; j_call: TRBJ2-7; cdr3_nt: TGCGCCAGCAGCCATCTCGGGGGCTACGAGCAGTACTTC; cdr3_aa: CASSHLGGYEQYF
d_call: NA; clone_size: NA; cdr3_length: 16; v_call: TRBV4-3; j_call: TRBJ1-1; cdr3_nt: TGCGCCAGCAGCCAAGGCGGTGGCAGGGCTCACACTGAAGCTTTCTTT; cdr3_aa: CASSQGGGRAHTEAFF
d_call: NA; clone_size: NA; cdr3_length: 16; v_call: TRBV19; j_call: TRBJ1-2; cdr3_nt: TGTGCCAGTAGTATACAAGACAGGCCTGTTTGGTATGGCTACACCTTC; cdr3_aa: CASSIQDRPVWYGYTF
d_call: TRBD2; clone_size: NA; cdr3_length: 14; v_call: TRBV7-2; j_call: TRBJ2-7; cdr3_nt: TGTGCCAGCAGCTTAGCGGGGGGGACCTACGATCAGTACTTC; cdr3_aa: CASSLAGGTYDQYF
d_call: TRBD1; clone_size: few; cdr3_length: 16; v_call: TRBV9; j_call: TRBJ2-7; cdr3_nt: TGTGCCAGCAGCCTAACCGGACAGGTCGACTCCTACGAGCAGTACTTC; cdr3_aa: CASSLTGQVDSYEQYF
d_call: TRBD1; clone_size: NA; cdr3_length: 14; v_call: TRBV6-4; j_call: TRBJ1-1; cdr3_nt: TGTGCCAGCAGTGACTCGGGGGGGGACAGGGTGGCTTTCTTT; cdr3_aa: CASSDSGGDRVAFF
d_call: NA; clone_size: NA; cdr3_length: 14; v_call: TRBV19; j_call: TRBJ1-3; cdr3_nt: TGTGCCACCGGGGGGTCTAGGGTCGGAAACACCATATATTTT; cdr3_aa: CATGGSRVGNTIYF
d_call: TRBD1; clone_size: NA; cdr3_length: 15; v_call: TRBV15; j_call: TRBJ2-7; cdr3_nt: TGTGCCACCAGCAGGGGGACAGTAAGCTCCTACGAGCAGTACTTC; cdr3_aa: CATSRGTVSSYEQYF
d_call: TRBD1; clone_size: NA; cdr3_length: 16; v_call: TRBV5-1; j_call: TRBJ2-5; cdr3_nt: TGCGCCAGCAGCTTGTCGGAAGGGGGCTTTGGAGAGACCCAGTACTTC; cdr3_aa: CASSLSEGGFGETQYF
d_call: NA; clone_size: NA; cdr3_length: 11; v_call: TRBV5-6; j_call: TRBJ1-1; cdr3_nt: TGTGCCAGCAGCTGGAGAGCCGAAGCTTTCTTT; cdr3_aa: CASSWRAEAFF
d_call: TRBD2; clone_size: NA; cdr3_length: 14; v_call: TRBV6-6; j_call: TRBJ2-5; cdr3_nt: TGTGCCAGCAGAAGCGGGGGGCCCCAAGAGACCCAGTACTTC; cdr3_aa: CASRSGGPQETQYF
d_call: NA; clone_size: NA; cdr3_length: 12; v_call: TRBV11-2; j_call: TRBJ2-7; cdr3_nt: TGTGCCAGCAGCTCTACAGGGTACGAGCAGTACTTC; cdr3_aa: CASSSTGYEQYF
d_call: TRBD2; clone_size: NA; cdr3_length: 16; v_call: TRBV9; j_call: TRBJ2-7; cdr3_nt: TGTGCCAGCAGCGTAGATCCAGCGGGGGGGCGGTACGAGCAGTACTTC; cdr3_aa: CASSVDPAGGRYEQYF
d_call: NA; clone_size: NA; cdr3_length: 16; v_call: TRBV6-5; j_call: TRBJ1-3; cdr3_nt: TGTGCCAGCAGTTACTCAGGGGCCAACTCTGGAAACACCATATATTTT; cdr3_aa: CASSYSGANSGNTIYF
d_call: NA; clone_size: NA; cdr3_length: 14; v_call: TRBV6-6; j_call: TRBJ2-2; cdr3_nt: TGTGCCAGCCTAAACCGTGGGAACACCGGGGAGCTGTTTTTT; cdr3_aa: CASLNRGNTGELFF
d_call: TRBD2; clone_size: NA; cdr3_length: 16; v_call: TRBV19; j_call: TRBJ2-2; cdr3_nt: TGTGCCAGTAGCAATTCGGGGGGTACGGTTCCCGGGGAGCTGTTTTTT; cdr3_aa: CASSNSGGTVPGELFF
d_call: TRBD1; clone_size: once; cdr3_length: 15; v_call: TRBV6-1; j_call: TRBJ2-7; cdr3_nt: TGTGCCAGCAGTGAAGGGGACAGGGACTCCTACGAGCAGTACTTC; cdr3_aa: CASSEGDRDSYEQYF
d_call: TRBD2; clone_size: NA; cdr3_length: 19; v_call: TRBV3-1/TRBV3-2; j_call: TRBJ2-1; cdr3_nt: TGTGCCAGCAGCCTACCCAGGTTCGGGGGGGGTCAAAACTACAATGAGCAGTTCTTC; cdr3_aa: CASSLPRFGGGQNYNEQFF
d_call: NA; clone_size: once; cdr3_length: 16; v_call: TRBV7-3; j_call: TRBJ2-7; cdr3_nt: TGTGCCAGCAGCTCCTCGACGGACAGGAGGGCCTACGAGCAGTACTTC; cdr3_aa: CASSSSTDRRAYEQYF